The rows below give T cell receptor beta chains drawn from one sample of a study of Graves' ophthalmopathy and Graves' hyperthyroidism. TCRdb analysed the multiplex PCR reads with MiXCR anew, one entry per CDR3 protein. This table has approximately 480,000 distinct CDR3 sequences, around 15% appearing once. Sequencing input: blood. These receptors originate from a woman aged 25 to 39 with Graves' ophthalmopathy. The CDR3 runs from the conserved cysteine through the conserved F or W. A D gene is named only where the DNA matches it firmly. Expanded clones are given a class, and other clones once, few, many or no size at all.

j_call v_call clone_size d_call cdr3_aa cdr3_nt
TRBJ2-7 TRBV9 few TRBD2 CASSGGLAGSSYEQYF TGTGCCAGCAGCGGGGGACTAGCGGGTAGCTCCTACGAGCAGTACTTC
TRBJ2-7 TRBV4-1 many . CASSRGAEASYEQYF TGCGCCAGCAGCCGAGGGGCCGAAGCCTCCTACGAGCAGTACTTC
TRBJ2-2 TRBV3-1 many . CASKRSTGELFF TGTGCCAGCAAAAGGTCCACCGGGGAGCTGTTTTTT
TRBJ1-6 TRBV6-5 . . CASSSDSNSPLHF TGTGCCAGCAGTTCGGACAGCAATTCACCCCTCCACTTT
TRBJ1-2 TRBV25-1 many . CASSEYRGFGYTF TGTGCCAGCAGTGAATATAGGGGTTTCGGCTACACCTTC
TRBJ2-7 TRBV12-3/TRBV12-4 many . CASSLGGGLAYEQYF TGTGCCAGCAGTTTAGGAGGAGGGTTGGCCTACGAGCAGTACTTC
TRBJ1-5 TRBV6-1 . TRBD1 CASSEAGTGGNQPQHF TGTGCCAGCAGTGAAGCAGGAACAGGGGGCAATCAGCCCCAGCATTTT
TRBJ2-5 TRBV12-3/TRBV12-4 . . CASCRMGETQYF TGTGCCAGCTGCCGGATGGGAGAGACCCAGTACTTC
TRBJ2-7 TRBV7-3 few . CASSKGPSSNEQYF TGTGCCAGCAGCAAAGGACCGAGTTCCAACGAGCAGTACTTC
TRBJ2-7 TRBV4-2 . . CPSSQDPSYEQYF TGTCCCAGCAGCCAAGATCCCTCCTACGAGCAGTACTTC
TRBJ2-4 TRBV2 . . CASSETRQGLAKNIQYF TGTGCCAGCAGTGAAACCAGACAGGGACTAGCCAAAAACATTCAGTACTTC
TRBJ1-1 TRBV19 many TRBD1 CASQTGAMMNTEAFF TGTGCCAGTCAGACAGGGGCCATGATGAACACTGAAGCTTTCTTT
TRBJ2-3 TRBV24-1 many . CATSDYGAGTDTQYF TGTGCCACCAGTGATTACGGGGCGGGCACAGATACGCAGTATTTT
TRBJ1-6 TRBV5-1 many . CASSPGTYNSPLHF TGCGCCAGCAGCCCCGGGACCTATAATTCACCCCTCCACTTT
TRBJ2-7 TRBV7-2 many . CASSNRRGTAEQYF TGTGCCAGCAGCAACAGGAGGGGGACAGCAGAGCAGTACTTC
TRBJ2-7 TRBV12-3/TRBV12-4 few . CASSRRQAYEQYF TGTGCCAGCAGCCGTCGACAGGCCTACGAGCAGTACTTC
TRBJ1-1 TRBV3-1 many . CASSQDRPDMNTEAFF TGTGCCAGCAGCCAAGATCGGCCCGACATGAACACTGAAGCTTTCTTT
TRBJ1-1 TRBV13 many TRBD1 CASSSPVQGETEAFF TGTGCCAGCAGCTCACCTGTACAGGGGGAGACTGAAGCTTTCTTT
TRBJ2-7 TRBV28 many TRBD1 CASSPSGGYSYEQYF TGTGCCAGCAGTCCCTCAGGGGGATACTCCTACGAGCAGTACTTC
TRBJ1-2 TRBV6-5 many TRBD1 CASSYSRQGNYGYTF TGTGCCAGCAGTTACTCGAGACAGGGGAACTATGGCTACACCTTC
TRBJ2-3 TRBV14 . . CASEGIADTQYF TGTGCCAGCGAGGGGATTGCGGATACGCAGTATTTT
TRBJ2-7 TRBV28 many . CASSSLRASAYEQYF TGTGCCAGCAGTTCCCTAAGGGCATCTGCCTACGAGCAGTACTTC
TRBJ2-5 TRBV12-5 many TRBD2 CASGSPGTTIQETQYF TGTGCTAGTGGTTCCCCCGGGACTACAATCCAAGAGACCCAGTACTTC
TRBJ1-2 TRBV12-3/TRBV12-4 many TRBD1 CASSSWTGVGGYTF TGTGCCAGCAGTTCCTGGACAGGGGTTGGGGGCTACACCTTC
TRBJ2-7 TRBV7-2 . . CASSKAPWLDEQYF TGTGCCAGCAGCAAAGCGCCCTGGCTTGATGAGCAGTACTTC
TRBJ1-6 TRBV28 . . CASSTVGGASKPPLHF TGTGCCAGCAGTACGGTAGGGGGGGCGAGTAAACCACCCCTCCACTTT
TRBJ2-7 TRBV12-3/TRBV12-4 many TRBD1 CASSIGQGWNEQYF TGTGCCAGCAGCATAGGACAGGGGTGGAACGAGCAGTACTTC
TRBJ2-7 TRBV4-1 . TRBD2 CASSQEETGASGSSYEQYF TGCGCCAGCAGCCAAGAGGAAACTGGGGCTAGCGGGAGCTCCTACGAGCAGTACTTC
TRBJ1-2 TRBV27 many . CASRAYGAENNYGYTF TGTGCCAGCAGGGCCTACGGGGCGGAGAATAACTATGGCTACACCTTC
TRBJ1-1 TRBV15 . . CATSRDLGFWGLGTEAFF TGTGCCACCAGCAGAGATTTGGGTTTTTGGGGGCTTGGGACTGAAGCTTTCTTT
TRBJ2-4 TRBV20-1 many TRBD2 CSAPAGLAKNIKYF TGCAGTGCCCCAGCGGGGTTAGCCAAAAACATTAAGTACTTC